This T cell receptor (beta chain) was sequenced for a study of cytomegalovirus exposure and HLA in healthy donors. The PCR employed 60 Vbeta primers together with 13 Jbeta primers. The table came from immunoSEQ multiplex PCR; TCRdb's copy has only in-frame clones and leaves some out. The sample has around 130,000 clones, around 85% seen once; the top ten hold 1.5% to 2%. Germline CDR1 reads SGHAT; CDR2 reads FQNNGV. Trimming pared 3 bases from V and 0 bases from J, leaving 18 bases between. The CDR3 has 18 residues. The rearrangement uses TRBV11-2 and TRBJ1-3; no clear D. The TCR comes from a boy younger than 18 in good health and CMV-seronegative. The material sequenced was PBMCs. The CDR3 region has the DNA TGTGCCAGCAGCTTTTGGAGGGTGAAAGCGCCCTCTGGAAACACCATATATTTT. Translation gives CASSFWRVKAPSGNTIYF.